The 20 T cell receptor beta chains given below trace back to one sample, sequenced in a study of blood T cell repertoires in COVID-19. Data came from immunoSEQ multiplex PCR; TCRdb stores just in-frame clones and leaves some out. The sample has roughly 40,000 clones, about 88% seen once. Specimen: peripheral blood. The receptors originated from a man between 45 and 60 years old in a cohort sampled during active COVID-19.

This clone has a handful of counts. J is TRBJ2-7 and V is TRBV6-2 or TRBV6-3, with TRBD2 matching over 13 bases. V lost 7 bases, J lost 0 bases, and 9 bases stayed unmatched. This CDR3 region has 17 residues. Looked up from germline, CDR1 is MNHEY and CDR2 is SVGEGT. The CDR3 region is CASNPGLAGPSSYEQYV. CDR3 nucleotides: TGTGCCAGCAACCCGGGACTAGCGGGACCTAGCTCCTACGAGCAGTACGTC.

This clone was picked up one time. V usage is TRBV19 and J usage is TRBJ2-7, with 10 positions matching TRBD1. In germline, CDR1 is LNHDA, CDR2 SQIVND (reference sequence). The J segment lost 4 bases and the V segment lost 8 bases, leaving 5 bases of the junction unmatched. The length of the CDR3 is 13 residues. The chain's CDR3 is CASRQGAEYEQYF. The DNA of the CDR3 is TGTGCCAGTCGACAGGGGGCTGAGTACGAGCAGTACTTC.

This chain links TRBV12-3 or TRBV12-4 with TRBJ2-3, with D possibly TRBD2 on 5 matching bases. Trimming stripped 2 bases from V and 4 bases from J, with 7 bases between. The CDR3 length is 13 residues. CDR3 loop: CASSLIGADTQYF. CDR3 coding DNA: TGTGCCAGCAGTTTAATCGGGGCAGATACGCAGTATTTT.

The CDR3 protein is CASSPFPGQPYNEQFF. The CDR3, as DNA: TGTGCCAGCAGCCCGTTTCCGGGACAGCCCTACAATGAGCAGTTCTTC. The chain recombines TRBV7-9 with TRBJ2-1; 7 positions match TRBD1. V trimming: 5 bases; J trimming: 2 bases; junction bases outside the gene matches: 9. CDR1 and CDR2 (germline): SEHNR, FQNEAQ (reference sequence). There are 16 residues in the CDR3.

Regarding this clone: Its ends do not fully match the called genes, so a read error is possible. The chain links TRBV3-1 (or the pseudogene TRBV3-2) to TRBJ1-1; D remains ambiguous. Per the germline V gene, CDR1 is LGHDT and CDR2 is YNNKEL (reference sequence). This CDR3 region has 15 residues. DNA of the CDR3: TGTGCCAGAAGCCCGTCAGAAGTCTTGAACACTGAAGCTTTCTTT. This gives the protein CARSPSEVLNTEAFF.

The rearrangement joins TRBV5-4 to TRBJ2-3; 7 bases match TRBD1. The CDR3 spans 13 residues. Unmatched junction bases numbered 7, after V lost 9 bases and J lost 3 bases. Germline CDR1 reads SGHNT; CDR2 reads YYREEE (reference sequence). The CDR3 here is CATWTGSTDTQYF. Here the CDR3 DNA reads TGTGCCACCTGGACAGGATCAACAGATACGCAGTATTTT.

The chain recombines TRBV5-1 with TRBJ2-7; TRBD2 is a possible D gene (6 bases). The germline gives CDR1 SGHRS, CDR2 YFSETQ. V lost 3 bases, J lost 4 bases, and 17 bases lay in between. This CDR3 has 15 amino acids. The CDR3 spells CASSSHPSRGYEQYV. CDR3 sequence (DNA): TGCGCCAGCAGCTCGCACCCTAGCCGGGGGTACGAGCAGTACGTC.

This clone was recorded only once. The rearrangement links TRBV4-2 to TRBJ2-2; 10 bases agree with TRBD2. V was pared by 4 bases and J by 5 bases, with 7 bases of the junction left unmatched. The germline gives CDR1 LGHNA, CDR2 YNFKEQ. The CDR3 runs to 16 residues. CDR3 sequence: CASSPPSGRETGELFF. The CDR3 nucleotides read TGTGCCAGCAGCCCACCCAGCGGGAGGGAAACCGGGGAGCTGTTTTTT.

The J gene is TRBJ1-1, the V gene TRBV5-3; D is ambiguous. TRBV5-3 is reported as an ORF; its role is uncertain. The CDR3 is made up of 11 amino acids. V lost 1 base and J lost 14, with 12 bases in between. The CDR3 nucleotides read TGTGCCAGAAGCTTGCCAGTCCCCGTCTTCTTT. Its protein is CARSLPVPVFF.

This chain joins TRBV27 and TRBJ2-4; TRBD2 might be the D (6 bases). From germline, CDR1 is MNHEY and CDR2 SMNVEV (reference sequence). The CDR3 covers 17 residues. Trimming took 5 bases from V and 0 from J, leaving 17 bases between them. The CDR3, as DNA: TGTGCCAGCAGTCCCTGGAGTAGCGGACTAGCCAAAAACATTCAGTACTTC. Its protein product is CASSPWSSGLAKNIQYF.

This clone was counted a single time. The chain recombines TRBV5-4 with TRBJ2-7; possibly TRBD1 for D (5 bases). Germline values: CDR1 SGHNT, CDR2 YYREEE (reference sequence). V lost 4 bases and J 1 base, leaving 12 bases between the germline ends. The CDR3 sequence is 14 residues long. As DNA, the CDR3 is TGTGCCAGCAGCCCCAGGGCAGGGTCCTACGAGCAGTACTTC. It is translated as CASSPRAGSYEQYF.

The CDR3, as DNA: TGTGCCAGCAGCTTGGTCCCTAGCGGCTTCTACGAGCAGTACGTC. As protein: CASSLVPSGFYEQYV. The chain combines TRBV5-8 with TRBJ2-7, with 7 nucleotides matching TRBD2. The junction had 6 bases not matched to a gene; V was cut back by 0 bases and J by 3 bases. This CDR3 is 15 amino acids long. CDR1 is SGHTS and CDR2 is YDEGEE in the germline V gene.

The chain is built from TRBV6-6 and TRBJ1-2; D gene ambiguous. CDR3 length: 14 amino acids. V lost 2 bases, J lost 6 bases, and 13 bases lay in between. Germline V gene data show CDR1 as MNHNY and CDR2 as SVGAGI (reference sequence). The CDR3: CASSYGSGADGYTF. In DNA form, the CDR3 reads TGTGCCAGCAGTTACGGGTCGGGAGCCGATGGCTACACCTTC.

The chain carries TRBV7-9 and TRBJ1-2; TRBD1 is a possible D gene (6 bases). V lost 6 bases to trimming and J lost 4 bases, with 21 bases between them. The CDR3 contains 16 residues. Germline loops: CDR1 SEHNR, CDR2 FQNEAQ (reference sequence). DNA for the CDR3: TGTGCCAGCAGGGGTCCGCAACAGGGCCCCAGCTATGGCTACACCTTC. It specifies CASRGPQQGPSYGYTF. Combining the CDR3 with reference TRBV7-9 and TRBJ1-2 gives the whole variable domain DTGVSQNPRHKITKRGQNVTFRCDPISEHNRLYWYRQTLGQGPEFLTYFQNEAQLEKSRLLSDRFSAERPKGSFSTLEIQRTEQGDSAMYLCASRGPQQGPSYGYTFGSGTRLTVV.

The gene calls are TRBV19 and TRBJ2-7; 10 bases map to TRBD2. V gave up 3 bases and J gave up 12 bases; unmatched junction bases: 8. CDR1 LNHDA and CDR2 SQIVND come from the germline V gene (reference sequence). The CDR3 is 13 amino acids. In DNA form, the CDR3 reads TGTGCCAGTAGTATTGGGACTAGCGCGCCCTTGTACTTC. Its translation is CASSIGTSAPLYF.

The chain joins TRBV27 to TRBJ1-2, with 12 bases identical to TRBD1. The ends lost 0 bases at V and 10 bases at J; junction bases unmatched: 6. The CDR3 extends over 15 amino acids. Per the germline V gene, CDR1 is MNHEY and CDR2 is SMNVEV (reference sequence). For the CDR3, the DNA is TGTGCCAGCAGTTTATCCTACGGGACAGGGGGCCCCTACACCTTC. Protein: CASSLSYGTGGPYTF.

The J gene is TRBJ2-7, the V gene TRBV18; D is perhaps TRBD1 (5 bases). CDR1 is KGHSH and CDR2 is LQKENI in the germline V gene. Trimming pared 3 bases from V and 3 bases from J, leaving 18 bases between. The CDR3 length is 16 residues. The CDR3 is CASSPITGGRDYEQYF. DNA of the CDR3: TGTGCCAGCTCACCTATAACGGGTGGCAGGGACTACGAGCAGTACTTC.

J is TRBJ2-5 and V is TRBV18; 11 nucleotides line up with TRBD2. There are 15 residues in the CDR3. Trimming took 6 bases from V and 3 from J; bases not matched to a gene: 6. CDR1 KGHSH and CDR2 LQKENI come from the germline V gene. The CDR3: CASSDGTSGKETQYF. The CDR3 nucleotides are TGTGCCAGCTCCGACGGGACTAGCGGAAAAGAGACCCAGTACTTC.

The V gene is TRBV3-1 (or the pseudogene TRBV3-2), the J gene TRBJ2-5, with TRBD1 matching 9 bases. The V gene's germline CDR1 is LGHDT and CDR2 YNNKEL (reference sequence). V shed 0 bases, J shed 0 bases, and the junction held 2 bases outside the gene matches. This CDR3 spans 16 amino acids. The CDR3 region is CASSQEGTGYQETQYF. CDR3 in DNA: TGTGCCAGCAGCCAAGAAGGGACAGGGTACCAAGAGACCCAGTACTTC.

The chain joins TRBV30 to TRBJ1-6, with 9 nucleotides matching TRBD1. Germline V lookup: CDR1 GTSNPN, CDR2 SVGIG (reference sequence). This CDR3 is 13 amino acids long. Trimming at V came to 7 bases and at J to 8 bases, leaving 6 bases not matched to a gene. This CDR3 reads CASDRGLDSPLHF. In DNA form, the CDR3 reads TGTGCCTCGGACAGGGGCCTTGATTCACCCCTCCACTTT.